What follows is one T cell receptor (beta chain) and its context. Its antigen is not identified. Assay: immunoSEQ multiplex PCR; the TCRdb copy retains only in-frame clones and omits some. The data contain about 10,000 clones, approximately 81% of them singletons. Germline CDR1 LGHNA, CDR2 YNFKEQ. CDR3 length equals 16 residues. V was pared by 0 bases and J by 9 bases, with 18 bases between. These data are taken from a study of cytotoxic CD8 clonotypes in ibrutinib-treated CLL. As for the study in general: Following treatment for a median about 12 months, range 6 to 36, response samples were then taken. Findings and limits, study-wide: Upon ibrutinib response clonality rose, and upon progression it fell back toward baseline. There were differences in sampling times between sustained-remission and progressing patients.

The sample in question was PBMCs, obtained at disease progression, from a patient treated with ibrutinib. The receptor was isolated from a human donor with chronic lymphocytic leukemia. V is TRBV4-2 and J is TRBJ2-1, with D tentatively TRBD1 or TRBD2 (5 bases each). CDR3 nucleotides: TGTGCCAGCAGCCAAGATCCCACGACACGGGGCCTTGAGCAGTTCTTC. Translation gives CASSQDPTTRGLEQFF.